Below, 25 T cell receptor beta chains from the same sample are listed, as sequenced in a study of blood T cell repertoires in COVID-19. The assay was immunoSEQ multiplex PCR, and TCRdb's table has in-frame clones only and misses some. Here the sample spans about 86,000 clones, around 80% being singletons. The sequencing sample was made of peripheral blood. The receptors here all came from an elderly woman with active or convalescent COVID-19.

The rearrangement uses TRBV6-5 and TRBJ1-1; no reliable D call. CDR1 MNHEY and CDR2 SVGAGI come from the germline V gene. Trimming pared 2 bases from V and 3 bases from J, leaving 13 bases between. The CDR3 covers 15 residues. CDR3 amino acids: CASSYGSLGYTEAFF. In DNA form, the CDR3 reads TGTGCCAGCAGTTACGGGAGCCTCGGGTACACTGAAGCTTTCTTT.

This clone was detected only once. The chain combines TRBV11-2 with TRBJ2-2; D uncertain. V gave up 5 bases and J gave up 2 bases, with 9 bases separating them. CDR1 is SGHAT and CDR2 is FQNNGV in the germline V gene. The CDR3 has 14 residues. CDR3 residues: CASSPYYNTGELFF. DNA of the CDR3: TGTGCCAGCAGCCCCTACTATAACACCGGGGAGCTGTTTTTT. Variable domain in full (rest from reference TRBV11-2 and TRBJ2-2): EAGVAQSPRYKIIEKRQSVAFWCNPISGHATLYWYQQILGQGPKLLIQFQNNGVVDDSQLPKDRFSAERLKGVDSTLKIQPAKLEDSAVYLCASSPYYNTGELFFGEGSRLTVL.

The rearrangement links TRBV28 to TRBJ1-5, with D unclear. Trimming cost V 1 base and J 0 bases, with 10 bases left between them. Germline V gives CDR1 MDHEN, CDR2 SYDVKM. CDR3 size: 16 residues. The CDR3 nucleotides read TGTGCCAGCAGTTTATTGGCACGTTATAGCAATCAGCCCCAGCATTTT. Encoded protein: CASSLLARYSNQPQHF.

The rearrangement uses TRBV29-1 and TRBJ1-2; D remains unclear. The germline V gene encodes CDR1 SQVTM and CDR2 ANQGSEA. CDR3 size: 12 residues. V was shortened by 2 bases and J by 3 bases, with 7 bases between the two germline ends. The CDR3 is CSVEKGDYGYTF. The CDR3 coding sequence is TGCAGCGTTGAAAAGGGAGACTATGGCTACACCTTC.

The chain links TRBV7-3 to TRBJ2-1; the match to TRBD2 covers 12 bases. The CDR3 has 15 residues. Germline V gene sequence: CDR1 SGHTA, CDR2 FQGTGA. J gave up 4 bases and V 3 bases, and 1 base lay outside the gene matches. CDR3 region: CASSFGLAGYNEQFF. For the CDR3, the DNA is TGTGCCAGCAGCTTTGGACTAGCGGGGTACAATGAGCAGTTCTTC.

This chain links TRBV19 with TRBJ2-2, with D possibly TRBD2 on 7 matching bases. The V and J ends lost 3 bases and 3 bases respectively, with 17 bases between them. CDR3 length: 17 amino acids. CDR1 is LNHDA, CDR2 SQIVND, per germline (reference sequence). The CDR3 bases are TGTGCCAGTAGTATTCCACGGGGGGCATGGGACACCGGGGAGCTGTTTTTT. It codes for CASSIPRGAWDTGELFF.

This clone has just one count. The chain joins TRBV6-5 to TRBJ2-7; 7 bases are a match to TRBD1. Germline V gene lookup returns CDR1 MNHEY and CDR2 SVGAGI. With V trimmed by 7 bases and J by 1 base, 7 bases remained unmatched. There are 14 residues in the CDR3. This chain's CDR3 is CASISDRSSYEQYF. For the CDR3, the DNA is TGTGCCAGCATTTCGGACAGGAGTTCCTACGAGCAGTACTTC.

The rearrangement links TRBV24-1 to TRBJ2-2; tentative D call: TRBD1 (5 bases). V lost 1 base and J lost 7, with 15 bases in between. CDR1 is KGHDR, CDR2 SFDVKD, per germline. The CDR3 runs to 16 residues. CDR3 protein: CATSDLNNRFGGELFF. CDR3 nucleotides: TGTGCCACCAGTGATTTAAATAACAGGTTCGGCGGGGAGCTGTTTTTT.

J is TRBJ2-7 and V is TRBV5-4, with D possibly being TRBD1 (5 bases). Trimming stripped 4 bases from V and 6 bases from J, with 29 bases between. CDR1 is SGHNT and CDR2 is YYREEE in the germline V gene (reference sequence). CDR3 length equals 18 residues. CDR3 protein: CASSPRGLWGIGVSEQYF. CDR3 coding DNA: TGTGCCAGCAGCCCCCGCGGTTTGTGGGGTATAGGGGTATCCGAGCAGTACTTC.

The rearrangement uses TRBV5-1 and TRBJ1-1; D is undetermined. This CDR3 has 12 residues. Trimming stripped 4 bases from V and 3 bases from J, with 7 bases between. In germline, CDR1 is SGHRS, CDR2 YFSETQ. CDR3 loop: CASSPGDTEAFF. Written as DNA, the CDR3 is TGCGCCAGCAGCCCCGGGGACACTGAAGCTTTCTTT.

The rearrangement links TRBV28 to TRBJ1-1, with D perhaps matching TRBD1 (5 bases). CDR3 length: 12 amino acids. The V end was cut by 4 bases, the J end by 7 bases, with 10 bases between. The germline V gene encodes CDR1 MDHEN and CDR2 SYDVKM. CDR3 sequence: CASSYGQSEAFF. In DNA form, the CDR3 reads TGTGCCAGCAGTTATGGACAAAGTGAAGCTTTCTTT.

Regarding this clone: The junction shows a germline mismatch at one end, possibly a read error. The genes are TRBV20-1 and TRBJ1-2, with unresolved D. Germline V CDR1 and CDR2: DFQATT, SNEGSKA (reference sequence). This CDR3 region has 11 residues. The CDR3 here is CSARPNFGYTF. The CDR3 nucleotides are TGCAGTGCTAGACCCAACTTTGGCTACACCTTC.

This sequence joins TRBV27 and TRBJ2-5; D gene uncertain. The V gene lost 3 bases and the J gene lost 5 bases, with 16 bases spanning the gap. Germline CDR1 is MNHEY and CDR2 is SMNVEV (reference sequence). The length of the CDR3 is 15 residues. CDR3 in amino acids: CASSFNPQVWETQYF. As DNA, the CDR3 is TGTGCCAGCAGTTTTAATCCGCAGGTGTGGGAGACCCAGTACTTC.

This clone appeared a few times. The chain joins TRBV6-6 to TRBJ1-2, with a possible D match to TRBD1 (6 bases). Trimming removed 5 bases at V and 3 bases at J, with 10 bases between. The germline CDR1 and CDR2 sequences are MNHNY and SVGAGI (reference sequence). CDR3 size: 13 residues. CDR3 nucleotides: TGTGCCAGCAGTCGGACAGTGGACTATGGCTACACCTTC. It specifies CASSRTVDYGYTF.

The chain is built from TRBV6-5 and TRBJ2-7; 10 positions agree with TRBD1. The CDR3 has 15 residues. Germline CDR1 and CDR2: MNHEY and SVGAGI. J gave up 3 bases and V 5 bases, and 7 bases lay outside the gene matches. CDR3 DNA: TGTGCCAGCAGTACCCGGGACAGGGGTGGCTACGAGCAGTACTTC. The encoded protein is CASSTRDRGGYEQYF.

The chain recombines TRBV19 with TRBJ2-1; possibly TRBD2 for D (7 bases). Germline CDR1 is LNHDA and CDR2 is SQIVND (reference sequence). Deletions cut 7 bases from V and 6 bases from J, with 13 bases between. CDR3 length equals 13 residues. The DNA for the CDR3 is TGTGCCAGTAAGGGGGGGGATTCCAATGAGCAGTTCTTC. Translated, it gives CASKGGDSNEQFF.

The chain employs TRBV19 and TRBJ2-5; D is unresolved. CDR1 is LNHDA and CDR2 is SQIVND in the germline V gene (reference sequence). Trimming pared 3 bases from V and 3 bases from J, leaving 8 bases between. This CDR3 is built from 13 residues. The chain's CDR3 is CASSIRWKETQYF. CDR3 nucleotides: TGTGCCAGTAGTATCAGGTGGAAAGAGACCCAGTACTTC. The variable domain in full, with the rest retrieved from reference TRBV19 and TRBJ2-5, is DGGITQSPKYLFRKEGQNVTLSCEQNLNHDAMYWYRQDPGQGLRLIYYSQIVNDFQKGDIAEGYSVSREKKESFPLTVTSAQKNPTAFYLCASSIRWKETQYFGPGTRLLVL.

This clone was found once. This chain uses TRBV19 with TRBJ1-2; D is undetermined. Looked up from germline, CDR1 is LNHDA and CDR2 is SQIVND (reference sequence). The CDR3 length is 16 residues. The germline V and J ends were trimmed by 2 bases and 0 bases, with 13 bases remaining between them. CDR3 protein: CASSILGDEANYGYTF. In DNA, the CDR3 is TGTGCCAGTAGTATACTCGGGGATGAAGCTAACTATGGCTACACCTTC.

Points on this clone: Other nucleotide sequences in the sample specify the same CDR3. This chain links TRBV7-9 with TRBJ2-7; D ambiguous. The germline CDR1 and CDR2 sequences are SEHNR and FQNEAQ (reference sequence). Trimming pared 5 bases from V and 1 base from J, leaving 3 bases between. This CDR3 spans 11 amino acids. CDR3 DNA: TGTGCCAGCAGCCTGTCCTACGAGCAGTACTTC. Its translation: CASSLSYEQYF.

The V gene is TRBV7-2, the J gene TRBJ2-1; tentatively, D is TRBD1 (6 bases). The CDR3 totals 15 residues. The germline V gene encodes CDR1 SGHTA and CDR2 FQGNSA. V lost 5 bases and J 3 bases, leaving 14 bases between the germline ends. The DNA of the CDR3 is TGTGCCAGCAGCGTAACAGGGAGTGGCTACAATGAGCAGTTCTTC. Its translation is CASSVTGSGYNEQFF.

The chain couples TRBV5-5 to TRBJ1-2, with a possible D match to TRBD1 (5 bases). Trimming stripped 0 bases from V and 0 bases from J, with 15 bases between. CDR3 length: 17 residues. Germline CDR1 reads SGHKS; CDR2 reads YYEKEE (reference sequence). For the CDR3, the DNA is TGTGCCAGCAGCTTGGGGCCGGACATATTAGCTAACTATGGCTACACCTTC. The encoded protein is CASSLGPDILANYGYTF.

CDR3 loop: CASRQGFGGYTF. The CDR3 bases are TGTGCCAGCAGACAGGGTTTTGGCGGCTACACCTTC. V is TRBV6-4 and J is TRBJ1-2, with a tentative D call TRBD1 (6 bases). V was shortened by 6 bases and J by 8 bases, with 13 bases between the two germline ends. Germline V gene sequence: CDR1 MRHNA, CDR2 SNTAGT. The CDR3 extends over 12 amino acids.

The rearrangement uses TRBV27 and TRBJ2-3, with 13 bases that match TRBD2. Unmatched junction bases numbered 1, after V lost 2 bases and J lost 8 bases. The germline V gene has CDR1 MNHEY and CDR2 SMNVEV (reference sequence). The CDR3 has 14 residues. DNA of the CDR3: TGTGCCAGCAGTTTAGGACTAGCGGGAGTTACGCAGTATTTT. Its translation is CASSLGLAGVTQYF.

The V and J genes are TRBV7-8 and TRBJ2-5; D gene unclear. The CDR3 has 16 amino acids. Germline CDR1 SGHVS, CDR2 FQNEAQ. Trimming pared 2 bases from V and 2 bases from J, leaving 15 bases between. The CDR3 spells CASSLSVGQTQETQYF. The CDR3 nucleotides read TGTGCCAGCAGCTTATCAGTAGGCCAGACACAAGAGACCCAGTACTTC. The full variable domain, rest sourced from reference TRBV7-8 and TRBJ2-5, is GAGVSQSPRYKVAKRGQDVALRCDPISGHVSLFWYQQALGQGPEFLTYFQNEAQLDKSGLPSDRFFAERPEGSVSTLKIQRTQQEDSAVYLCASSLSVGQTQETQYFGPGTRLLVL.

This sequence joins TRBV29-1 and TRBJ2-3; 8 bases fit TRBD2. CDR1 and CDR2 from the germline V gene are SQVTM and ANQGSEA. J lost 2 bases, V lost 4 bases, and 11 bases had no gene match. The CDR3 contains 16 residues. CDR3 DNA: TGCAGCGTTGTACGGGGCGGGGGGCTTTACACAGATACGCAGTATTTT. This codes for CSVVRGGGLYTDTQYF.